This T cell receptor (beta chain) was profiled in a study of blood T cell repertoires in COVID-19. Study-level information: Acute and convalescent COVID-19 samples came from the United States, Italy and Spain. The cDNA or gDNA used as material had been derived from T cells, B-cell-depleted T cells, or PBMCs.

The CDR3 extends over 15 amino acids. Trimming took off 6 bases at V and 3 bases at J, with 17 bases between the two ends. Germline loops: CDR1 MDHEN, CDR2 SYDVKM. How the authors handled the data: The assay estimated nucleated cells by amplifying reference gene primers. Assay: immunoSEQ multiplex PCR; the TCRdb copy retains only in-frame clones and omits some. V and J calls and clone size are copied from that table; D and trimming were computed from the DNA. The profile shows some 57,000 clones, about 91% of them singletons. The receptor's source is a man between 45 and 60 years old with active COVID-19. Material for sequencing was peripheral blood. This chain connects TRBV28 to TRBJ1-1; D is undetermined. Here the CDR3 DNA reads TGTGCCAGCAGAACGCCCACCCCGGGGTACACTGAAGCTTTCTTT. This translates into CASRTPTPGYTEAFF.